These T cell receptor beta chains were read from a single sample in a study of T-cell memory formation after mild COVID-19. TCRdb fed the 5' RACE reads into MiXCR, producing one record per CDR3 protein. The sample yields more than 150,000 distinct CDR3 sequences, about 21% seen once. The specimen sequenced was PBMCs or a T cell subset sorted from them (not recorded which). Receptor source: an adult woman who had mild COVID-19 (a few samples of this study predate the infection). Cell type and time point are not known. The CDR3 runs from the conserved cysteine through the conserved F or W. The D gene is left open where the match is weak. Size values are once, few and many counts, or a class for expanded clones, and some rows have none.

NA,TRBV5-1,TRBJ2-1,NA,CASSGEAHNEQFF,TGCGCCAGCAGCGGGGAGGCTCACAATGAGCAGTTCTTC
NA,TRBV12-3/TRBV12-4,TRBJ2-1,NA,CASSSHEQFF,TGTGCCAGCAGTTCACATGAGCAGTTCTTC
NA,TRBV25-1,TRBJ2-7,many,CASSATGTYEQYF,TGTGCCAGCAGTGCAACAGGGACCTACGAGCAGTACTTC
TRBD1,TRBV6-5,TRBJ1-2,few,CASSYRPQGAYGYTF,TGTGCCAGCAGCTACCGGCCTCAGGGGGCCTATGGCTACACCTTC
NA,TRBV7-2,TRBJ2-3,NA,CASSLEPYTDTQYF,TGTGCCAGCAGCTTAGAGCCCTACACAGATACGCAGTATTTT
TRBD2,TRBV7-9,TRBJ2-7,few,CASSLGTSLRDEQYF,TGTGCCAGCAGCTTAGGGACTAGCCTTAGGGACGAGCAGTACTTC
NA,TRBV2,TRBJ2-7,NA,CASSGRVGAEQYF,TGTGCCAGCAGTGGAAGGGTGGGGGCCGAGCAGTACTTC
NA,TRBV4-1,TRBJ2-7,NA,CASSQENREYEQYF,TGCGCCAGCAGCCAAGAGAACAGGGAATACGAGCAGTACTTC
TRBD1,TRBV4-1,TRBJ2-2,NA,CASSQPPGGPNTGELFF,TGCGCCAGCAGCCAGCCTCCAGGGGGTCCGAACACCGGGGAGCTGTTTTTT
TRBD1,TRBV4-2,TRBJ2-7,NA,CASSQGRQGGYEQYF,TGTGCCAGCAGCCAAGGACGACAGGGGGGCTACGAGCAGTACTTC
NA,TRBV6-5,TRBJ1-6,NA,CASSYSVLLISPLHF,TGTGCCAGCAGTTACTCCGTGTTACTAATTTCGCCCCTCCACTTT
TRBD2,TRBV10-3,TRBJ2-7,NA,CAISDLAGVVYEQYF,TGTGCCATCAGTGACCTAGCGGGAGTGGTCTACGAGCAGTACTTC
TRBD1,TRBV7-4,TRBJ2-6,NA,CASSLEGPDRGPSGANVLTF,TGTGCCAGCAGCTTAGAGGGCCCCGACAGGGGGCCCTCTGGGGCCAACGTCCTGACTTTC
TRBD2,TRBV20-1,TRBJ2-1,NA,CSARPLAGRWIF,TGCAGTGCCCGCCCACTAGCGGGGAGGTGGATCTTC
NA,TRBV5-1,TRBJ2-1,few,CASSTGQGGNEQFF,TGCGCCAGCAGCACAGGACAGGGAGGGAATGAGCAGTTCTTC
TRBD1,TRBV7-9,TRBJ2-7,NA,CASSLVGGGQGSEQYF,TGTGCCAGCAGCTTAGTAGGGGGGGGACAGGGCTCCGAGCAGTACTTC
NA,TRBV10-3,TRBJ2-5,few,CASQRGAGETQYF,TGTGCCTCACAACGAGGGGCCGGAGAGACCCAGTACTTC
TRBD1,TRBV5-1,TRBJ1-6,few,CASSLGTGTSPLHF,TGCGCCAGCAGCTTAGGGACAGGGACTTCACCCCTCCACTTT
TRBD2,TRBV11-3,TRBJ2-2,few,CASSFPRGGGITGELFF,TGTGCCAGCAGCTTTCCACGCGGGGGAGGGATCACCGGGGAGCTGTTTTTT
TRBD2,TRBV7-9,TRBJ2-3,NA,CASSLGGSGVPSTDTQYF,TGTGCCAGCAGCCTCGGCGGTAGCGGGGTACCTAGCACAGATACGCAGTATTTT
NA,TRBV27,TRBJ2-7,few,CASSFIQPSGALYEQYF,TGTGCCAGCAGTTTTATCCAACCCTCGGGGGCCTTGTACGAGCAGTACTTC
NA,TRBV7-9,TRBJ1-2,few,CASSLAVTDYGYTF,TGTGCCAGCAGCTTAGCGGTGACAGACTATGGCTACACCTTC
NA,TRBV9,TRBJ1-2,NA,CASSVGGSLNYGYTF,TGTGCCAGCAGCGTAGGTGGATCCCTGAACTATGGCTACACCTTC
NA,TRBV9,TRBJ2-3,NA,CASRGETDTQYF,TGTGCCAGCAGGGGAGAAACAGATACGCAGTATTTT
NA,TRBV14,TRBJ2-7,NA,CASSQEWRFDEQYF,TGTGCCAGCAGCCAAGAATGGAGATTCGACGAGCAGTACTTC
TRBD2,TRBV11-2,TRBJ2-3,NA,CASSYSGGRTDTQYF,TGTGCCAGCAGCTATAGCGGGGGCCGCACAGATACGCAGTATTTT
TRBD1,TRBV29-1,TRBJ1-4,NA,CSVRQGFFEKLFF,TGCAGCGTTAGACAGGGGTTCTTTGAAAAACTGTTTTTT
NA,TRBV19,TRBJ1-1,NA,CASSMQGMNTEAFF,TGTGCCAGTAGTATGCAGGGTATGAACACTGAAGCTTTCTTT
NA,TRBV15,TRBJ2-5,few,CATSSAGGLGETQYF,TGTGCCACCAGTTCTGCTGGGGGGTTGGGTGAGACCCAGTACTTC
TRBD1,TRBV19,TRBJ1-5,NA,CASSIWGQGNQPQHF,TGTGCCAGTAGTATTTGGGGACAGGGCAATCAGCCCCAGCATTTT
NA,TRBV7-9,TRBJ2-1,NA,CATDRTRNEQFF,TGTGCCACAGACAGGACCCGCAATGAGCAGTTCTTC
TRBD1,TRBV29-1,TRBJ2-3,few,CSVEDTGESTDTQYF,TGCAGCGTTGAAGACACAGGGGAATCCACAGATACGCAGTATTTT
NA,TRBV27,TRBJ1-5,NA,CASSLRGADQPQHF,TGTGCCAGCAGTTTACGGGGGGCGGATCAGCCCCAGCATTTT
NA,TRBV6-5,TRBJ2-5,NA,CASFAPGWETQYF,TGTGCCAGCTTTGCTCCGGGCTGGGAGACCCAGTACTTC
NA,TRBV27,TRBJ1-5,NA,CASRVRGLNQPQHF,TGTGCCAGCAGGGTCAGGGGTTTGAATCAGCCCCAGCATTTT
TRBD1,TRBV12-3/TRBV12-4,TRBJ2-5,few,CASTSSRTGRETQYF,TGTGCCAGCACCTCGTCCAGGACAGGGCGAGAGACCCAGTACTTC
TRBD1,TRBV24-1,TRBJ1-5,once,CATSDRDFQPQHF,TGTGCCACCAGCGACAGGGATTTTCAGCCCCAGCATTTT
NA,TRBV4-1,TRBJ2-7,many,CASSQGQAYEQYF,TGCGCCAGCAGCCAAGGACAGGCCTACGAGCAGTACTTC
NA,TRBV7-8,TRBJ2-3,NA,CASSLEAAADTQYF,TGTGCCAGCAGCTTAGAGGCGGCAGCCGATACGCAGTATTTT
NA,TRBV7-8,TRBJ2-2,many,CASRSGGPGTGELFF,TGTGCCAGCAGATCCGGGGGGCCGGGCACCGGGGAGCTGTTTTTT
TRBD1,TRBV7-9,TRBJ2-7,NA,CASLVTGDNEQYF,TGTGCCAGCCTGGTGACAGGGGATAACGAGCAGTACTTC
NA,TRBV7-8,TRBJ2-1,few,CATGPPLNEQFF,TGTGCCACCGGACCGCCCCTAAATGAGCAGTTCTTC
TRBD1,TRBV7-8,TRBJ1-2,NA,CASSFTGVRGYTF,TGTGCCAGCAGCTTCACAGGGGTACGTGGCTACACCTTC
NA,TRBV19,TRBJ2-5,NA,CASSMVIGETQYF,TGTGCCAGTAGTATGGTAATCGGAGAGACCCAGTACTTC
NA,TRBV7-9,TRBJ2-3,NA,CASSSYRADTQYF,TGTGCCAGCAGCTCGTACAGGGCAGATACGCAGTATTTT
NA,TRBV20-1,TRBJ1-2,NA,CSARVPGPDSGGYTF,TGCAGTGCTAGAGTCCCGGGACCGGACAGTGGTGGCTACACCTTC
NA,TRBV5-1,TRBJ2-7,NA,CASSPIMSSPFYEQYF,TGCGCCAGCAGCCCAATCATGAGCTCTCCTTTCTACGAGCAGTACTTC